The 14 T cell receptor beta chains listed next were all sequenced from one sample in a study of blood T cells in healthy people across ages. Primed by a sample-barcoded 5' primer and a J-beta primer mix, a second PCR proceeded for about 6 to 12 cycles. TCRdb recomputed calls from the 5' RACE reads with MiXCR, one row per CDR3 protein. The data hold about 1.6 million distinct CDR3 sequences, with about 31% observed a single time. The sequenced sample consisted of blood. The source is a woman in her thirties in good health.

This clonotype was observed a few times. CDR3 bases: TGCGCCAGCAGCCAGCGGGAGAGGTACGAGCAGTACTTC. Protein product: CASSQRERYEQYF. The J gene is TRBJ2-7, the V gene TRBV4-1, with TRBD2 matching over 7 bases. The CDR3 contains 13 residues. V lost 3 bases to trimming and J lost 4 bases; unmatched junction nucleotides: 3. CDR1 and CDR2 from the germline V gene are MGHRA and YSYEKL.

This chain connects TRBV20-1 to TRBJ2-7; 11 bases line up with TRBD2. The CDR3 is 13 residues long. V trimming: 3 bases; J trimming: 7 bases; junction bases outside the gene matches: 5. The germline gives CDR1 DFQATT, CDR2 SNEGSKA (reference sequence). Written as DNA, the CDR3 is TGCAGTGCTAGGACCAGGACTAGCGGGGAGCAGTACTTC. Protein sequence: CSARTRTSGEQYF.

The CDR3 nucleotides read TGTGCCAGCAGGTTCAGAACTAGCGGAGCCTACGAGCAGTACTTC. Its translation: CASRFRTSGAYEQYF. The rearrangement uses TRBV27 and TRBJ2-7, with 8 nucleotides matching TRBD2. CDR3 length equals 15 residues. With V trimmed by 6 bases and J by 2 bases, 9 bases remained unmatched. Germline loops: CDR1 MNHEY, CDR2 SMNVEV (reference sequence).

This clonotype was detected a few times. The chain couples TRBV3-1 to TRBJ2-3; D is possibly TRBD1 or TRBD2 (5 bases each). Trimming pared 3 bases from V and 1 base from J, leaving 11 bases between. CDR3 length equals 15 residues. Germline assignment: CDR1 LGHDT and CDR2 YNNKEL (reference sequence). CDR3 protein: CASSQGDHRTDTQYF. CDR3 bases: TGTGCCAGCAGCCAGGGGGACCACCGCACAGATACGCAGTATTTT.

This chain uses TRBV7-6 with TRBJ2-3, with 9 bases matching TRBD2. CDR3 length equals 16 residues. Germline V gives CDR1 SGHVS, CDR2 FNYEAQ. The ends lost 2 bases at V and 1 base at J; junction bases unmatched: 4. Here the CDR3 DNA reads TGTGCCAGCAGCTTATTTGCTAGCGGGGGCACAGATACGCAGTATTTT. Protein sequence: CASSLFASGGTDTQYF.

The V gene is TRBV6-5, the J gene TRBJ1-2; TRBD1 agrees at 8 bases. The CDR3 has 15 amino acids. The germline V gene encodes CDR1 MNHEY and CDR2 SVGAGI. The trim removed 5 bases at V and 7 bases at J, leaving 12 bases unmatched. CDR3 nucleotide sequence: TGTGCCAGCAGTAAAACCGGGACAGGAGGGCTTGGCTACACCTTC. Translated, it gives CASSKTGTGGLGYTF.

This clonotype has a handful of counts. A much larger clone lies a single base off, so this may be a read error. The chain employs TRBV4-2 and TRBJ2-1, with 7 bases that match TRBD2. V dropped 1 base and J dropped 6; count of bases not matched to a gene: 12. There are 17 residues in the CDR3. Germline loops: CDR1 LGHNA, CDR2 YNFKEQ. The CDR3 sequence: CASSQVAGRGERNEQFF. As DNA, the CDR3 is TGTGCCAGCAGCCAAGTGGCGGGACGGGGGGAACGCAATGAGCAGTTCTTC.

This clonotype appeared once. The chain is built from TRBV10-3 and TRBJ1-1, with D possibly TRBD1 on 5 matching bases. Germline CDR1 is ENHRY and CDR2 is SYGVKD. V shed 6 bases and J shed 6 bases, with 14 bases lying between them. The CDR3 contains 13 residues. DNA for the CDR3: TGTGCCATCAGGGTCGGGGGAGGACCTGAAGCTTTCTTT. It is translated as CAIRVGGGPEAFF.

CDR3 amino acids: CASRPAGASAGELFF. For the CDR3, the DNA is TGTGCCAGCAGGCCGGCAGGGGCAAGCGCCGGGGAGCTGTTTTTT. The rearrangement links TRBV2 to TRBJ2-2; D might be TRBD1 (6 bases). Trimming pared 6 bases from V and 6 bases from J, leaving 17 bases between. The CDR3 covers 15 residues. CDR1 and CDR2 from the germline V gene are SNHLY and FYNNEI.

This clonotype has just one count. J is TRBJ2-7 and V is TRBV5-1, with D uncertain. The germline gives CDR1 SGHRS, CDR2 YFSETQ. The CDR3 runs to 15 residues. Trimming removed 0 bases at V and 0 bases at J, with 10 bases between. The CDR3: CASSLVSDPSYEQYF. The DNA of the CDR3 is TGCGCCAGCAGCTTGGTGTCCGACCCCTCCTACGAGCAGTACTTC.

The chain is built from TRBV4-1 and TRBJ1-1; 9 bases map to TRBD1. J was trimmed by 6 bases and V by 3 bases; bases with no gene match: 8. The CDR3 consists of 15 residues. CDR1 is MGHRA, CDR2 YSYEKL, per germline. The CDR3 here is CASSQNQNRGPEAFF. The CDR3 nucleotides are TGCGCCAGCAGCCAGAACCAAAACAGGGGGCCTGAAGCTTTCTTT.

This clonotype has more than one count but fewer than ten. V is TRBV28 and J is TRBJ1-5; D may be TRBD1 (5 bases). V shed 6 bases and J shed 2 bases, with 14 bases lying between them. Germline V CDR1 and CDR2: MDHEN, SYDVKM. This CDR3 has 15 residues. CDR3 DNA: TGTGCCAGCAGCCCAGGGTCGGTGGGCAATCAGCCCCAGCATTTT. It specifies CASSPGSVGNQPQHF.

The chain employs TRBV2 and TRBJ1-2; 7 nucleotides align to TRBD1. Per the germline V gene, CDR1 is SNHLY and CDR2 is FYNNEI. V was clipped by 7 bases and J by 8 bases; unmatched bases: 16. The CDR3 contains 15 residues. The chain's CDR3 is CASTQRDSAGGGYTF. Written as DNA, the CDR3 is TGTGCCAGCACCCAACGGGACAGCGCCGGAGGCGGCTACACCTTC.

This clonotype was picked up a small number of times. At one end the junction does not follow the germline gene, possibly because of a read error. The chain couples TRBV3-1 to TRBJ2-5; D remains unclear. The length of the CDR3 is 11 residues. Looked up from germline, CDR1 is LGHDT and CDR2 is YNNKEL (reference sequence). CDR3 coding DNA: TGTGCCAGCAGCCAAGCGGAGAACCAGTACTTC. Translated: CASSQAENQYF.